This paragraph covers one T cell receptor (beta chain) sequence. The entry originates in a study of blood T cell repertoires in COVID-19. Data came from immunoSEQ multiplex PCR; TCRdb stores just in-frame clones and leaves some out. The sample has approximately 390,000 clones, 88% seen once. The CDR3 has 13 amino acids. The V gene's germline CDR1 is SNHLY and CDR2 FYNNEI. V shed 7 bases and J shed 8 bases, with 14 bases lying between them. The V and J genes are TRBV2 and TRBJ1-4; TRBD1 might be the D (5 bases). The TCR sequence derives from a woman aged 40 to 50 with acute COVID-19. What was sequenced was PBMCs or T cells enriched from blood (not recorded which). CDR3 nucleotides: TGTGCCAGCAAGTTGCAGGGTAGAGAAAAACTGTTTTTT. It specifies CASKLQGREKLFF.